These 29 T cell receptor beta chains share one sample of origin, sequenced in a study of long-term antiretroviral therapy in people with HIV. This was the immunoSEQ v3.0 assay at survey level. The table came from immunoSEQ multiplex PCR; TCRdb's copy has only in-frame clones and leaves some out. The sample carries around 15,000 clones, about 88% recorded once. The sequences come from unsorted PBMCs, collected 0.5 years after starting antiretroviral therapy. The receptors stem from a woman between 35 and 50 years old with HIV.

There are a few counts of this clone. The chain employs TRBV11-3 and TRBJ2-1; the match to TRBD1 covers 7 bases. Losses at the gene ends were 1 base for V and 10 bases for J; bases not matched to a gene: 13. The CDR3 consists of 16 residues. CDR1 SGHNT and CDR2 YENEEA come from the germline V gene. As DNA, the CDR3 is TGTGCCAGCAGCTTAGCGTCCGGGACCGTAGGGGGCGAGCAGTTCTTC. It is translated as CASSLASGTVGGEQFF.

The CDR3: CASSPRGLLYNEQFF. The CDR3 DNA follows: TGTGCCAGCAGCCCCCGCGGGTTACTCTACAATGAGCAGTTCTTC. This rearrangement joins TRBV27 to TRBJ2-1; maybe TRBD2 (5 bases). The CDR3 loop spans 15 amino acids. V was shortened by 6 bases and J by 3 bases, with 15 bases between the two germline ends. The germline V gene has CDR1 MNHEY and CDR2 SMNVEV (reference sequence).

V gene TRBV27 combines with J gene TRBJ2-2; D is ambiguous. Trimming removed 2 bases from V and 6 bases from J, with 7 bases in between. The CDR3 covers 13 residues. Germline V gives CDR1 MNHEY, CDR2 SMNVEV (reference sequence). In nucleotides, the CDR3 is TGTGCCAGCAGTTTACTCGCGGCCGGGGAGCTGTTTTTT. Translating it yields CASSLLAAGELFF.

V and J are TRBV29-1 and TRBJ2-7, with 7 nucleotides matching TRBD2. With V trimmed by 6 bases and J by 6 bases, 8 bases remained unmatched. The V gene's germline CDR1 is SQVTM and CDR2 ANQGSEA. The CDR3 is 12 residues long. The CDR3 DNA follows: TGCAGCGTCGGGGGAGGGGAGATCGAGCAGTACTTC. Translating it yields CSVGGGEIEQYF.

The chain joins TRBV16 to TRBJ2-7; no clear D gene. The germline V gene has CDR1 KGHSY and CDR2 FQNENV. V was trimmed by 4 bases and J by 5 bases, leaving 9 bases between them. The CDR3 runs 12 residues. In DNA, the CDR3 is TGTGCCAGCAGCCGTAAGACCCACGAGCAGTACTTC. Translated, it gives CASSRKTHEQYF.

In DNA, the CDR3 is TGTGCCAGCCAGGGACACCCGAGTACTGAAGCTTTCTTT. Its translation is CASQGHPSTEAFF. The chain recombines TRBV11-2 with TRBJ1-1; D might be TRBD1 (6 bases). V lost 8 bases, J lost 5 bases, and 15 bases lay in between. CDR1 and CDR2 from the germline V gene are SGHAT and FQNNGV. The CDR3 is 13 amino acids.

The rearrangement links TRBV10-3 to TRBJ2-1, with TRBD2 matching 7 bases. The trim removed 9 bases at V and 5 bases at J, leaving 4 bases unmatched. Germline CDR1 is ENHRY and CDR2 is SYGVKD. CDR3 length: 12 residues. CDR3 DNA sequence: TGTGCCATGGGGAGGGCCGACAATGAGCAGTTCTTC. Translation gives CAMGRADNEQFF.

This clone has a single count. The chain has TRBV4-3 and TRBJ2-7; D not certain. The CDR3 length is 16 residues. CDR1 and CDR2 (germline): LGHNA, YSLEER. V lost 0 bases, J lost 5 bases, and 17 bases lay in between. Written as DNA, the CDR3 is TGCGCCAGCAGCCAAGATCACCGGACGTTCCGACACGAGCAGTACTTC. The encoded protein is CASSQDHRTFRHEQYF.

By share, this clone ranks as medium-sized. This sequence joins TRBV4-2 and TRBJ2-7, with a possible D match to TRBD2 (6 bases). The CDR3 extends over 15 amino acids. Germline CDR1 LGHNA, CDR2 YNFKEQ. Trimming took off 3 bases at V and 4 bases at J, with 16 bases between the two ends. The CDR3: CASSQIRDGRYEQYF. In DNA form, the CDR3 reads TGTGCCAGCAGCCAGATCCGGGACGGGAGATACGAGCAGTACTTC.

The V call is TRBV7-2, the J call TRBJ2-1, with D possibly TRBD2 on 6 matching bases. The CDR3 covers 15 residues. V lost 2 bases and J lost 4, with 12 bases in between. Looked up from germline, CDR1 is SGHTA and CDR2 is FQGNSA. In DNA, the CDR3 is TGTGCCAGCAGCTTACTCTGGGGGGAATACAATGAGCAGTTCTTC. Translating gives CASSLLWGEYNEQFF.

This chain uses TRBV6-1 with TRBJ1-1; 7 nucleotides line up with TRBD1. This CDR3 contains 15 residues. The junction had 7 bases not matched to a gene; V was cut back by 2 bases and J by 4 bases. Germline V gene data show CDR1 as MNHNS and CDR2 as SASEGT. The CDR3: CASSEYGDRVTEAFF. CDR3 in DNA: TGTGCCAGCAGTGAATATGGGGACAGAGTCACTGAAGCTTTCTTT.

The chain has TRBV9 and TRBJ2-5; 8 bases line up with TRBD2. V gave up 0 bases and J gave up 5 bases; unmatched junction bases: 6. The CDR3 runs 15 residues. Germline-derived CDR1 and CDR2 are SGDLS and YYNGEE. The CDR3 nucleotides read TGTGCCAGCAGCGTAGAGTTAGGACTAGCCGAGACCCAGTACTTC. Its translation: CASSVELGLAETQYF.

J is TRBJ1-5 and V is TRBV9; D gene unclear. This CDR3 is built from 14 residues. The germline CDR1 and CDR2 sequences are SGDLS and YYNGEE. Trimming cost V 6 bases and J 3 bases, with 13 bases left between them. CDR3 amino acids: CASNQGFPNQPQHF. In nucleotides, the CDR3 is TGTGCCAGCAACCAAGGGTTTCCCAATCAGCCCCAGCATTTT.

Here the CDR3 reads CASTGRASGANVLTF. Here the CDR3 DNA reads TGTGCCAGCACGGGGAGGGCCTCTGGGGCCAACGTCCTGACTTTC. The rearrangement uses TRBV28 and TRBJ2-6; TRBD2 aligns across 7 bases. Germline CDR1 and CDR2: MDHEN and SYDVKM. V lost 7 bases to trimming and J lost 0 bases; unmatched junction nucleotides: 3. The CDR3 is 15 amino acids. Using reference TRBV28 and TRBJ2-6 for the parts outside the CDR3, the full variable domain is DVKVTQSSRYLVKRTGEKVFLECVQDMDHENMFWYRQDPGLGLRLIYFSYDVKMKEKGDIPEGYSVSREKKERFSLILESASTNQTSMYLCASTGRASGANVLTFGAGSRLTVL.

This sequence joins TRBV12-1 and TRBJ2-3; the DNA was not used to check the table's D call, TRBD2. TRBV12-1 corresponds to a pseudogene. The CDR3 runs 15 residues. The CDR3 is CASREGAGGSDTQYF. The CDR3 DNA reads as TGTGCCAGCAGAGAGGGAGCGGGAGGCTCAGATACGCAGTATTTT.

The rearrangement joins TRBV7-2 to TRBJ2-7; 11 bases align to TRBD2. The CDR3 runs 15 residues. Germline lookup yields CDR1 SGHTA and CDR2 FQGNSA. With 5 bases clipped from V and 8 bases from J, the junction kept 11 bases outside the gene matches. CDR3 region: CASSASGLAAQQQYF. Here the CDR3 DNA reads TGTGCCAGCAGCGCCTCGGGACTAGCGGCCCAGCAGCAGTACTTC.

The chain combines TRBV2 with TRBJ2-2; D could derive from TRBD1 or TRBD2 (5 bases each). Trimming removed 3 bases at V and 2 bases at J, with 13 bases between. The CDR3 spans 16 residues. CDR1 is SNHLY, CDR2 FYNNEI, per germline. CDR3 nucleotides: TGTGCCAGCAGTGAGATAGGGACGGGCAACACCGGGGAGCTGTTTTTT. Translation gives CASSEIGTGNTGELFF.

This clone was detected a few times. V is TRBV9 and J is TRBJ1-5, with no clear D. The V end lost 4 bases, the J end lost 0 bases, and 5 bases lay between the germline ends. Germline assignment: CDR1 SGDLS and CDR2 YYNGEE. The CDR3 extends over 13 amino acids. The CDR3 DNA reads TGTGCCAGCAGCACCGATAGCAATCAGCCCCAGCATTTT. It is translated as CASSTDSNQPQHF. Based on the CDR3 plus reference TRBV9 and TRBJ1-5, the full variable domain is DSGVTQTPKHLITATGQRVTLRCSPRSGDLSVYWYQQSLDQGLQFLIQYYNGEERAKGNILERFSAQQFPDLHSELNLSSLELGDSALYFCASSTDSNQPQHFGDGTRLSIL.

This sequence joins TRBV19 and TRBJ2-4, with no clear D. The CDR3 covers 18 residues. The V end was cut by 5 bases, the J end by 0 bases, with 20 bases between. In germline, CDR1 is LNHDA, CDR2 SQIVND (reference sequence). CDR3 nucleotide sequence: TGTGCCAGTAGTCCCTATGGTTACCCCCAATTAGCCAAAAACATTCAGTACTTC. Translation gives CASSPYGYPQLAKNIQYF.

This clone was observed a single time. The DNA of the CDR3 is TGTGCCAGCAGTCAAGGAAGAGGGAACTACAATGAGCAGTTCTTC. As protein: CASSQGRGNYNEQFF. The rearrangement links TRBV25-1 to TRBJ2-1; maybe TRBD2 (5 bases). Per germline, CDR1 MGHDK and CDR2 SYGVNS. The length of the CDR3 is 15 residues. The V and J ends lost 5 bases and 3 bases respectively, with 14 bases between them.

The V and J genes are TRBV4-2 and TRBJ2-5; the D is unclear. V shed 4 bases and J shed 5 bases, with 14 bases lying between them. Germline-derived CDR1 and CDR2 are LGHNA and YNFKEQ. The CDR3 has 14 amino acids. This chain's CDR3 is CASSLATGFETQYF. The CDR3 DNA reads TGTGCCAGCAGCCTCGCAACTGGGTTTGAGACCCAGTACTTC.

About this clone itself: Within the sample, other DNA sequences also encode this same CDR3. The chain is built from TRBV9 and TRBJ1-1, with D maybe TRBD1 (5 bases). Deletions cut 0 bases from V and 3 bases from J, with 6 bases between. Germline values: CDR1 SGDLS, CDR2 YYNGEE. The CDR3 has 13 residues. CDR3 region: CASSVGGDTEAFF. CDR3 sequence (DNA): TGTGCCAGCAGCGTAGGGGGGGACACTGAAGCTTTCTTT.

The chain is built from TRBV5-6 and TRBJ2-1; D is unresolved. Trimming took off 7 bases at V and 8 bases at J, with 13 bases between the two ends. The CDR3 consists of 12 residues. Germline assignment: CDR1 SGHDT and CDR2 YYEEEE. The CDR3 loop reads CASLGRWDEQFF. The CDR3, as DNA: TGTGCCAGCCTCGGACGCTGGGATGAGCAGTTCTTC.

In its sample, this clone was seen once. This sequence joins TRBV9 and TRBJ2-3; 8 bases match TRBD2. Germline CDR1 and CDR2: SGDLS and YYNGEE. CDR3 length: 15 amino acids. Trimming cost V 1 base and J 5 bases; bases outside gene matches: 6. CDR3 sequence reads: CASSVSSGVGDTQYF. In DNA, the CDR3 is TGTGCCAGCAGCGTAAGTAGCGGGGTAGGAGATACGCAGTATTTT.

This chain uses TRBV5-1 with TRBJ2-2; D is undetermined. V was clipped by 2 bases and J by 5 bases, with 4 bases between them. In germline, CDR1 is SGHRS, CDR2 YFSETQ. This CDR3 contains 12 residues. As DNA, the CDR3 is TGCGCCAGCAGCTTTGAGACCGGGGAGCTGTTTTTT. This encodes CASSFETGELFF.

The J gene is TRBJ2-1, the V gene TRBV7-9; 10 bases fit TRBD2. J gave up 4 bases and V 5 bases, and 2 bases lay outside the gene matches. This CDR3 has 14 amino acids. CDR1 is SEHNR and CDR2 is FQNEAQ in the germline V gene (reference sequence). The CDR3 spells CASSMTSGYNEQFF. The CDR3 bases are TGTGCCAGCAGCATGACTAGCGGGTACAATGAGCAGTTCTTC.

V and J are TRBV6-6 and TRBJ2-5; D gene uncertain. Trimming pared 0 bases from V and 1 base from J, leaving 0 bases between. This CDR3 is 12 amino acids long. CDR1 is MNHNY and CDR2 is SVGAGI in the germline V gene (reference sequence). The CDR3 region is CASSYSQETQYF. CDR3 coding DNA: TGTGCCAGCAGTTACTCCCAAGAGACCCAGTACTTC.

V usage is TRBV7-9 and J usage is TRBJ1-3; the D is unclear. The CDR3 is made up of 17 amino acids. Germline CDR1 reads SEHNR; CDR2 reads FQNEAQ (reference sequence). V lost 1 base and J 0 bases, leaving 13 bases between the germline ends. The CDR3 loop is CASSLESAALSGNTIYF. In nucleotides, the CDR3 is TGTGCCAGCAGCTTAGAATCCGCAGCACTCTCTGGAAACACCATATATTTT.

The chain recombines TRBV18 with TRBJ2-1; 13 nucleotides agree with TRBD2. The J segment lost 7 bases and the V segment lost 3 bases, leaving 6 bases of the junction unmatched. The CDR3 loop spans 16 amino acids. Germline-derived CDR1 and CDR2 are KGHSH and LQKENI. The CDR3 DNA is TGTGCCAGCTCACCGACTGGGACTAGCGGGAATAATGAGCAGTTCTTC. Its translation: CASSPTGTSGNNEQFF.